This T cell receptor (beta chain) came from a study of identifying expanded T cells in peripheral blood. The study's findings and limits: Technical replicates showed about 1.2 changed clones; approximately 2 weeks approximately 15; four weeks 19. Across healthy donors, higher total template counts meant significantly greater approximately two-week count variance.

Libraries were prepared by immunoSEQ multiplex PCR; TCRdb keeps only in-frame clonotypes and omits some of them. Of roughly 130,000 clones listed, 80% to 90% are singletons. This clone was counted between two and nine times. Its antigen is not identified. From germline, CDR1 is WNHNN and CDR2 SYGVQD (reference sequence). The CDR3 totals 14 residues. V was cut by 4 bases and J by 2 bases, with 12 bases left in between. Collection occurred without any documented infections or immune events in donors. The sequencing input was blood. The receptor was derived from a person aged 18 to 75 in good health. This chain links TRBV10-1 with TRBJ2-7; possible D gene TRBD2, 6 bases. The CDR3 nucleotides are TGCGCCAGCAGTGGGAATAGCGGAACCTACGAGCAGTACTTC. Its protein is CASSGNSGTYEQYF.